The present T cell receptor (beta chain) was sequenced within a study of blood T cells in healthy people across ages. For the second PCR, which ran for roughly 7 to 11 cycles, a sample-barcoded 5' primer and a J-beta primer mix were used. A single record per CDR3 protein comes from TCRdb applying MiXCR to the 5' RACE reads. The table shows about 1,800,000 distinct CDR3 sequences, with 25% to 30% occurring only once. Specimen: blood. This receptor was identified in a woman aged 25-40 years in good health.

CDR3 sequence: CASSTSGGGINEQFF. The CDR3 DNA sequence: TGTGCCAGCAGTACTAGCGGGGGGGGGATCAATGAGCAGTTCTTC. The rearrangement joins TRBV6-2 or TRBV6-3 to TRBJ2-1; TRBD2 matches at 13 bases. Per the germline V gene, CDR1 is MNHEY and CDR2 is SVGEGT. The CDR3 length is 15 residues. Trimming cost V 5 bases and J 6 bases; bases outside gene matches: 4.